The next 24 T cell receptor beta chains were all read from a single sample in a study of blood T cell repertoires in COVID-19. The assay was immunoSEQ multiplex PCR, and TCRdb's table has in-frame clones only and misses some. This table has about 110,000 clones, under 85% appearing once. Sequences were obtained from peripheral blood. Source of these receptors: a woman in her seventies with acute or convalescent COVID-19.

This clone was recorded once. The chain joins TRBV5-1 to TRBJ2-1, with 9 positions matching TRBD2. Germline CDR1 and CDR2: SGHRS and YFSETQ. Trimming removed 1 base from V and 8 bases from J; junction bases left unmatched: 7. This CDR3 has 15 residues. CDR3 protein: CASSLLPSGIDEQFF. The CDR3 DNA sequence: TGCGCCAGCAGCTTGCTCCCTAGCGGGATCGATGAGCAGTTCTTC.

The chain carries TRBV4-1 and TRBJ1-3; weak D call: TRBD1 (5 bases). This CDR3 is 15 amino acids long. Germline CDR1 and CDR2: MGHRA and YSYEKL. The V gene lost 4 bases and the J gene lost 0 bases, with 10 bases spanning the gap. Written as DNA, the CDR3 is TGCGCCAGCAGCCCAGGGATAAGCTCTGGAAACACCATATATTTT. It translates to CASSPGISSGNTIYF.

This chain links TRBV5-1 with TRBJ2-1; 8 nucleotides match TRBD2. The V gene end was trimmed by 0 bases and the J gene end by 5 bases; junction bases not matched to a gene: 7. The CDR3 consists of 16 residues. CDR1 is SGHRS, CDR2 YFSETQ, per germline. CDR3 coding DNA: TGCGCCAGCAGCTTGGCAACGCGGGAGGCAAACAATGAGCAGTTCTTC. Its protein product is CASSLATREANNEQFF.

The chain employs TRBV3-1 (or the pseudogene TRBV3-2) and TRBJ1-3, with D uncertain. The germline V gene has CDR1 LGHDT and CDR2 YNNKEL (reference sequence). V dropped 3 bases and J dropped 1 base, with 7 bases sitting between them. CDR3 length: 14 residues. CDR3 sequence: CASSHPESGNTIYF. The CDR3 region has the DNA TGTGCCAGCAGCCACCCGGAGTCTGGAAACACCATATATTTT.

This rearrangement joins TRBV11-3 to TRBJ2-1; 7 bases map to TRBD1. CDR1 is SGHNT, CDR2 YENEEA, per germline. Trimming at V came to 5 bases and at J to 5 bases, leaving 6 bases not matched to a gene. This CDR3 comprises 14 residues. CDR3 DNA sequence: TGTGCCAGCAGCCGAGACAGGGTTCACAATGAGCAGTTCTTC. This sequence encodes CASSRDRVHNEQFF.

CDR3: CASSSRRGRRGVGTEAFF. The CDR3 DNA reads as TGCGCCAGCAGTTCCAGAAGGGGCAGGCGGGGGGTTGGCACTGAAGCTTTCTTT. The gene calls are TRBV5-1 and TRBJ1-1; D might be TRBD1 (5 bases). Per germline, CDR1 SGHRS and CDR2 YFSETQ. V lost 5 bases and J lost 4, with 27 bases in between. This CDR3 has 18 amino acids.

CDR3 coding DNA: TGTGCCAGCAGCCCGGGACAGGGGGCTAGGTCTGGGGCCAACGTCCTGACTTTC. This sequence encodes CASSPGQGARSGANVLTF. This chain uses TRBV28 with TRBJ2-6, with 12 bases identical to TRBD1. The CDR3 has 18 residues. V trimming: 6 bases; J trimming: 1 base; junction bases outside the gene matches: 7. Germline CDR1 MDHEN, CDR2 SYDVKM.

This clone was seen a handful of times. This chain joins TRBV7-9 and TRBJ2-2; 8 positions match TRBD2. CDR3 length equals 16 residues. The germline CDR1 and CDR2 sequences are SEHNR and FQNEAQ (reference sequence). The V and J ends lost 1 base and 4 bases, in that order; junction bases with no gene match: 5. CDR3 sequence: CASSLVLAGGTGELFF. For the CDR3, the DNA is TGTGCCAGCAGCTTAGTGCTAGCGGGTGGCACCGGGGAGCTGTTTTTT.

V and J are TRBV6-4 and TRBJ1-1; 9 nucleotides match TRBD1. The trim removed 2 bases at V and 3 bases at J, leaving 7 bases unmatched. The CDR3 is made up of 16 amino acids. Germline lookup yields CDR1 MRHNA and CDR2 SNTAGT. CDR3 DNA: TGTGCCAGCAGTGACCTGATAGGGGACAGGGACACTGAAGCTTTCTTT. Its protein product is CASSDLIGDRDTEAFF.

The genes are TRBV4-1 and TRBJ2-2; unclear D gene. V lost 5 bases to trimming and J lost 5 bases, with 9 bases between them. Germline CDR1 reads MGHRA; CDR2 reads YSYEKL. The CDR3 spans 13 residues. This chain's CDR3 is CASSSWRTGELFF. As DNA, the CDR3 is TGCGCCAGCAGCTCTTGGCGGACCGGGGAGCTGTTTTTT.

The genes are TRBV5-1 and TRBJ2-1; D is possibly TRBD2 (5 bases). The CDR3 is 16 amino acids. V dropped 0 bases and J dropped 0 bases, with 10 bases sitting between them. Germline CDR1 reads SGHRS; CDR2 reads YFSETQ. The CDR3 loop reads CASSLELGSSYNEQFF. CDR3 nucleotides: TGCGCCAGCAGCTTGGAGCTGGGGAGCTCCTACAATGAGCAGTTCTTC. Together with reference TRBV5-1 and TRBJ2-1, the CDR3 gives the full variable domain: KAGVTQTPRYLIKTRGQQVTLSCSPISGHRSVSWYQQTPGQGLQFLFEYFSETQRNKGNFPGRFSGRQFSNSRSEMNVSTLELGDSALYLCASSLELGSSYNEQFFGPGTRLTVL.

This clone was recorded a few times. As DNA, the CDR3 is TGTGCCAGCAGCCCACAGGGGTACACTGAAGCTTTCTTT. Protein sequence: CASSPQGYTEAFF. V usage is TRBV7-3 and J usage is TRBJ1-1; 7 bases fit TRBD1. The germline V gene has CDR1 SGHTA and CDR2 FQGTGA. The CDR3 runs 13 residues. Trimming at V came to 5 bases and at J to 3 bases, leaving 3 bases not matched to a gene.

The CDR3 DNA is TGTGCCTCTGCGGGGGTCCCGAACACCGGGGAGCTGTTTTTT. It codes for CASAGVPNTGELFF. The chain uses TRBV7-2 and TRBJ2-2; 7 bases align to TRBD2. V shed 11 bases and J 0 bases; nucleotides not matched to a gene: 6. The CDR3 runs 14 residues. The V gene's germline CDR1 is SGHTA and CDR2 FQGNSA.

This clone was seen a single time. V and J are TRBV7-9 and TRBJ2-3, with 9 positions matching TRBD1. With V trimmed by 5 bases and J by 7 bases, 7 bases remained unmatched. The germline CDR1 and CDR2 sequences are SEHNR and FQNEAQ (reference sequence). CDR3 length: 14 amino acids. The CDR3 spells CASSHRDRVYTQYF. Written as DNA, the CDR3 is TGTGCCAGCAGCCACCGGGACAGGGTATATACGCAGTATTTT.

The chain employs TRBV5-6 and TRBJ2-3; maybe TRBD2 (6 bases). This CDR3 contains 18 residues. The germline V gene encodes CDR1 SGHDT and CDR2 YYEEEE. V was clipped by 3 bases and J by 2 bases, with 22 bases between them. The CDR3 DNA reads as TGTGCCAGCAGCTCCCAGCTAATAGCGGTAAAAGACACAGATACGCAGTATTTT. Translated, it gives CASSSQLIAVKDTDTQYF.

The genes are TRBV3-1 (or the pseudogene TRBV3-2) and TRBJ1-5; 8 bases match TRBD1. Germline CDR1 reads LGHDT; CDR2 reads YNNKEL (reference sequence). J lost 2 bases, V lost 0 bases, and 15 bases had no gene match. The CDR3 has 20 amino acids. The CDR3 here is CASSQEGLGQEVSGNQPQHF. The CDR3 DNA reads as TGTGCCAGCAGCCAAGAAGGGCTGGGACAGGAAGTCAGTGGCAATCAGCCCCAGCATTTT.

This clone was counted a single time. This chain links TRBV28 with TRBJ2-5, with D possibly being TRBD2 (5 bases). The CDR3 runs to 18 residues. The V gene lost 5 bases and the J gene lost 1 base, with 23 bases spanning the gap. Per the germline V gene, CDR1 is MDHEN and CDR2 is SYDVKM. Here the CDR3 DNA reads TGTGCCAGCAGTCTCCTTCCCCTTCACGGGAACCTCCAAGAGACCCAGTACTTC. Amino acids: CASSLLPLHGNLQETQYF.

The chain links TRBV19 to TRBJ1-2; TRBD1 aligns across 7 bases. Germline V gene data show CDR1 as LNHDA and CDR2 as SQIVND (reference sequence). V gave up 5 bases and J gave up 3 bases; unmatched junction bases: 9. This CDR3 comprises 15 residues. The CDR3 spells CASSYKRQGDYGYTF. DNA of the CDR3: TGTGCCAGTAGTTATAAAAGGCAGGGGGACTATGGCTACACCTTC.

The chain recombines TRBV7-2 with TRBJ1-2; D may be TRBD1 (6 bases). With 8 bases removed from V and 8 bases from J, the gap between germline ends came to 9 bases. The CDR3 totals 10 residues. The germline V gene encodes CDR1 SGHTA and CDR2 FQGNSA. The CDR3 coding sequence is TGTGCCAGCGGGGGGGCGGGCTACACCTTC. Its protein product is CASGGAGYTF.

This chain connects TRBV6-6 to TRBJ2-1; tentative D call: TRBD1 (6 bases). The CDR3 sequence is 15 residues long. Germline values: CDR1 MNHNY, CDR2 SVGAGI (reference sequence). The V end was cut by 7 bases, the J end by 2 bases, with 15 bases between. The CDR3 loop reads CASTPDSLAYNEQFF. CDR3 sequence (DNA): TGTGCCAGCACCCCGGACAGCCTAGCCTACAATGAGCAGTTCTTC.

The V gene is TRBV7-8, the J gene TRBJ1-3; D remains ambiguous. Germline V CDR1 and CDR2: SGHVS, FQNEAQ. The CDR3 has 16 residues. Between the trimmed V and J ends, which lost 1 base and 0 bases, there was a span of 10 bases. CDR3: CASSLGLVVSGNTIYF. CDR3 nucleotides: TGTGCCAGCAGCTTAGGCCTAGTAGTCTCTGGAAACACCATATATTTT.

The V gene is TRBV11-2, the J gene TRBJ2-2, with D maybe TRBD2 (6 bases). Germline assignment: CDR1 SGHAT and CDR2 FQNNGV. The CDR3 loop spans 14 amino acids. The ends were cut back, 5 bases at V and 3 bases at J, with 10 bases in the middle. For the CDR3, the DNA is TGTGCCAGCAGCCGGGGACTGTACACCGGGGAGCTGTTTTTT. This translates into CASSRGLYTGELFF.

The V gene is TRBV5-1, the J gene TRBJ2-1, with 13 bases that match TRBD2. Germline CDR1 reads SGHRS; CDR2 reads YFSETQ. The CDR3 spans 18 residues. With 3 bases clipped from V and 8 bases from J, the junction kept 14 bases outside the gene matches. This chain's CDR3 is CASSSGLAGAPWLDEQFF. The CDR3 DNA reads as TGCGCCAGCAGCTCTGGACTAGCGGGAGCTCCCTGGTTGGATGAGCAGTTCTTC. Full variable domain (remainder filled in from reference TRBV5-1 and TRBJ2-1): KAGVTQTPRYLIKTRGQQVTLSCSPISGHRSVSWYQQTPGQGLQFLFEYFSETQRNKGNFPGRFSGRQFSNSRSEMNVSTLELGDSALYLCASSSGLAGAPWLDEQFFGPGTRLTVL.

The chain carries TRBV18 and TRBJ2-2; D is perhaps TRBD1 (5 bases). Germline lookup yields CDR1 KGHSH and CDR2 LQKENI. CDR3 size: 13 residues. The V and J ends lost 8 bases and 6 bases respectively, with 13 bases between them. The CDR3 is CASQTLGAGELFF. In DNA form, the CDR3 reads TGTGCCAGCCAAACCTTAGGGGCCGGGGAGCTGTTTTTT.